This TCR beta chain appears in the sequencing data of a study of shared clonotypes between healthy human individuals. The naive CD8 subset, CD45RO-negative cells positively selected for CCR7, excluded terminally differentiated effector memory CD45RA+ cells. Profiled with immunoSEQ multiplex PCR; TCRdb holds only in-frame clones, not every one. The sample holds about 1,900,000 clones, over 85% seen once. V lost 7 bases to trimming and J lost 1 base, with 5 bases between them. This CDR3 spans 13 amino acids. Germline loops: CDR1 WSHSY, CDR2 SAAADI. V is TRBV10-2 and J is TRBJ2-6; the D is unclear. The sample taken for sequencing was naive CD8+ T cells sorted from blood. The clonotype was recovered from a young man in good health. The CDR3 here is CASTRSGANVLTF. CDR3 bases: TGCGCCAGCACCCGGTCTGGGGCCAACGTCCTGACTTTC.